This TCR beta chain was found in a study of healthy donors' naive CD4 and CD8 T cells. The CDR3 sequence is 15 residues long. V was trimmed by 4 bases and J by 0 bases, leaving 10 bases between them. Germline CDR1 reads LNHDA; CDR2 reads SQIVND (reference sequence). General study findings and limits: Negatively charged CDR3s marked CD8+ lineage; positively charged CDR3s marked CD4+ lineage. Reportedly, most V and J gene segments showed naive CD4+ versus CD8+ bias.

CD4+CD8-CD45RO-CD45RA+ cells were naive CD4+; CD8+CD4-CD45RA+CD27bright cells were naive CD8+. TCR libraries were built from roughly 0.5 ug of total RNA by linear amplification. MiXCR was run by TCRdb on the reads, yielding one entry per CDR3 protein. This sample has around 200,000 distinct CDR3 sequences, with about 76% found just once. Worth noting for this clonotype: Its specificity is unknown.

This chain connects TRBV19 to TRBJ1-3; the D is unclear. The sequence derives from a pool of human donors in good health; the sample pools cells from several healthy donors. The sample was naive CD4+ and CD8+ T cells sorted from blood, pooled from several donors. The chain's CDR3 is CASSRRSLSGNTIYF. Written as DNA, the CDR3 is TGTGCCAGTAGTAGGCGGTCCCTCTCTGGAAACACCATATATTTT.